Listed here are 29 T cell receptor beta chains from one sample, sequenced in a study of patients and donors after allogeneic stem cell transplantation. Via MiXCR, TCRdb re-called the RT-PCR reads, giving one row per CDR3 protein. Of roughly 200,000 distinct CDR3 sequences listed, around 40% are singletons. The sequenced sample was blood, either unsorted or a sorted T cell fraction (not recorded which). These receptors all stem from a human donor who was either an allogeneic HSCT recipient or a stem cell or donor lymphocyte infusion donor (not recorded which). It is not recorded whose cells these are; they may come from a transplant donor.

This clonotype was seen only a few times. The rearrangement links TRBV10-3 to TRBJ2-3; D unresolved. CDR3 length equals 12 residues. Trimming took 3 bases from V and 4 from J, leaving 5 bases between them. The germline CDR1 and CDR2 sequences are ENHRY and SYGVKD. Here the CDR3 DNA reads TGTGCCATCAGTGAATCGGCAGATACGCAGTATTTT. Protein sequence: CAISESADTQYF.

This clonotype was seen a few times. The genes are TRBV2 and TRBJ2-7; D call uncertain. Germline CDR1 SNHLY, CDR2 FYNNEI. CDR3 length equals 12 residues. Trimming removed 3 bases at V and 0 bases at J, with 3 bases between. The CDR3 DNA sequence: TGTGCCAGCAGTGACGGCTCCTACGAGCAGTACTTC. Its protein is CASSDGSYEQYF.

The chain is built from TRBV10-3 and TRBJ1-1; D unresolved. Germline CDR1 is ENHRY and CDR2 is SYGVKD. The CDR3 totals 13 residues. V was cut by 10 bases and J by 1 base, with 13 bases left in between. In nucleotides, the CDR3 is TGTGCCAGCCTTAATCCGGGGAACACTGAAGCTTTCTTT. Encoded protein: CASLNPGNTEAFF.

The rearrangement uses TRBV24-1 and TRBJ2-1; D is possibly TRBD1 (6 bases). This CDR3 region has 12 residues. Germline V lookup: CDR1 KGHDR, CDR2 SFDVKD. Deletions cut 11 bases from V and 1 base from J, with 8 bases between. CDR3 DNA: TGTGCCATACAGGGATCCTACAATGAGCAGTTCTTC. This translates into CAIQGSYNEQFF.

CDR3 in DNA: TGTGCCACCTTCAGGACCCACGATGGAGCTTTCTTT. Its protein product is CATFRTHDGAFF. J is TRBJ1-1 and V is TRBV6-1; D not certain. V gave up 10 bases and J gave up 10 bases, with 19 bases separating them. The CDR3 consists of 12 residues. Germline loops: CDR1 MNHNS, CDR2 SASEGT.

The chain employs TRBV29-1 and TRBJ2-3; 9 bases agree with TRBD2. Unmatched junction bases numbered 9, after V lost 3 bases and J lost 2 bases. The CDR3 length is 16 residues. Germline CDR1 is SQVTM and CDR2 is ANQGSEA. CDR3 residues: CSVDDPAGGHTDTQYF. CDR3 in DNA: TGCAGCGTTGACGACCCAGCGGGGGGCCACACAGATACGCAGTATTTT.

CDR3 DNA sequence: TGTGCCAGCAGCTTAAGGGCGACAGGGCAGCCCCAGCATTTT. Residues: CASSLRATGQPQHF. The chain carries TRBV7-2 and TRBJ1-5, with 7 positions matching TRBD1. After removal of 2 bases from V and 7 bases from J, the junction contained 5 bases not matched to a gene. This CDR3 has 14 amino acids. The germline V gene encodes CDR1 SGHTA and CDR2 FQGNSA. Filled out from reference TRBV7-2 and TRBJ1-5, the complete variable domain reads GAGVSQSPSNKVTEKGKDVELRCDPISGHTALYWYRQSLGQGLEFLIYFQGNSAPDKSGLPSDRFSAERTGGSVSTLTIQRTQQEDSAVYLCASSLRATGQPQHFGDGTRLSIL.

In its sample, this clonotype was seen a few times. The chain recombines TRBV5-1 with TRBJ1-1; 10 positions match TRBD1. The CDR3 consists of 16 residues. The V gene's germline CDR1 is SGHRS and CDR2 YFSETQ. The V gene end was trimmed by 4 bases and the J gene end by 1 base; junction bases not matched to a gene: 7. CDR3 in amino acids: CASSLGQGGTNTEAFF. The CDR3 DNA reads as TGCGCCAGCAGCCTTGGACAGGGGGGAACGAACACTGAAGCTTTCTTT.

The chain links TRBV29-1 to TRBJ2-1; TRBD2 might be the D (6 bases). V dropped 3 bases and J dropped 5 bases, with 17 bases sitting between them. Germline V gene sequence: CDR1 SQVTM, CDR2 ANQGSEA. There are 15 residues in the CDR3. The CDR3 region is CSVDQAAGTHNEQFF. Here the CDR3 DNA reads TGCAGCGTTGATCAAGCGGCGGGGACTCACAATGAGCAGTTCTTC.

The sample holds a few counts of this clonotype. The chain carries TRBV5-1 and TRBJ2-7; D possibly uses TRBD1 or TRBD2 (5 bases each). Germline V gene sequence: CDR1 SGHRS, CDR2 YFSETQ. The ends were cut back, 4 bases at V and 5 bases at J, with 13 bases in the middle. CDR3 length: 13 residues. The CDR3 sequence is CASSPWDVDEQYF. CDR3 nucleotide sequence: TGCGCCAGCAGCCCCTGGGACGTGGACGAGCAGTACTTC.

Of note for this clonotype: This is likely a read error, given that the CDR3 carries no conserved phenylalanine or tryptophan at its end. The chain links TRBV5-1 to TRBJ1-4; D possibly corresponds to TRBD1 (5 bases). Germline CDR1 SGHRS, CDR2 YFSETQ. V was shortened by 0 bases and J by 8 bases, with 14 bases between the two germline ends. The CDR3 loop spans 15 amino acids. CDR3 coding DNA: TGCGCCAGCAGCTTGGAAGTGGGGAGGGGCGAAAAACTGTTTTTG. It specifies CASSLEVGRGEKLFL.

The CDR3, as DNA: TGCGCCAGCAGCCGACAAACACTGGCCAACACTGAAGCTTTCTTT. It translates to CASSRQTLANTEAFF. The rearrangement uses TRBV4-1 and TRBJ1-1; D is unclear. V was pared by 4 bases and J by 2 bases, with 14 bases between. The CDR3 runs 15 residues. From germline, CDR1 is MGHRA and CDR2 YSYEKL.

In DNA form, the CDR3 reads TGTGCCAGCAGCCTAGCCGACAGTGAGCAGTTCTTC. It codes for CASSLADSEQFF. This rearrangement joins TRBV27 to TRBJ2-1, with D perhaps being TRBD1 or TRBD2 (5 bases each). Deletions cut 6 bases from V and 9 bases from J, with 12 bases between. Germline V CDR1 and CDR2: MNHEY, SMNVEV (reference sequence). The CDR3 is 12 amino acids.

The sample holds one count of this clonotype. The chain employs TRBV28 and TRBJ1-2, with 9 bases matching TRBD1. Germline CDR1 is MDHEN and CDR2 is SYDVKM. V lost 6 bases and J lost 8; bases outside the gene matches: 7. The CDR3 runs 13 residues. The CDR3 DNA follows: TGTGCCAGCAGCCCCGACAGGGGGGAGGGCTACACCTTC. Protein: CASSPDRGEGYTF.

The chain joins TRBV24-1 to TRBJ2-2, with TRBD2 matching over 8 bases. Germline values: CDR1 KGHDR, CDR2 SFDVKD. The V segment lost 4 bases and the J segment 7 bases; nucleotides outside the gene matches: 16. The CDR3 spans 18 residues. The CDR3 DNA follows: TGTGCCACCAGTGACGACAACCCCGGGACTAGATCAAACGGGGAGCTGTTTTTT. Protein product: CATSDDNPGTRSNGELFF.

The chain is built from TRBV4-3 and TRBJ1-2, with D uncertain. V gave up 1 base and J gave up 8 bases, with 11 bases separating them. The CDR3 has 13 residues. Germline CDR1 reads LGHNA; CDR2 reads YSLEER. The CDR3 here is CASSQARTAGYTF. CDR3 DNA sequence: TGCGCCAGCAGCCAAGCCCGGACGGCGGGCTACACCTTC.

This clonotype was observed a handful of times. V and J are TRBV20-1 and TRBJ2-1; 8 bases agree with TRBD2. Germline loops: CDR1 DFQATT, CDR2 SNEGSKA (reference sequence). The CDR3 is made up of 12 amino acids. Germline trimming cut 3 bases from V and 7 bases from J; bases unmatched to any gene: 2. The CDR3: CSASGGANEQFF. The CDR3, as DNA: TGCAGTGCTAGCGGGGGGGCGAATGAGCAGTTCTTC.

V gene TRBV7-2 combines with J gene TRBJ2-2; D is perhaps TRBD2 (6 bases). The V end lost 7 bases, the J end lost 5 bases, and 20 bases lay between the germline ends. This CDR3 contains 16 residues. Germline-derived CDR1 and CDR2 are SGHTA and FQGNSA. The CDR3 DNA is TGTGCCAGCACCTTGGGGAGGTCGGTCAGGACCGGGGAGCTGTTTTTT. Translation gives CASTLGRSVRTGELFF.

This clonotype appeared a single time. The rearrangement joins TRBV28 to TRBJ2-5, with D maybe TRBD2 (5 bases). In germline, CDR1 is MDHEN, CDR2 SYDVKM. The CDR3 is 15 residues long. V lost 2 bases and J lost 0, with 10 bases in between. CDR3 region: CASSLIFGNQETQYF. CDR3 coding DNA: TGTGCCAGCAGTTTAATTTTCGGGAACCAAGAGACCCAGTACTTC.

The CDR3 DNA follows: TGTGCCATCAGTGACGGCAGGGGGCTAATTACTGAGCAGTTCTTC. Residues: CAISDGRGLITEQFF. V gene TRBV10-3 combines with J gene TRBJ2-1; TRBD1 aligns across 8 bases. Germline CDR1 reads ENHRY; CDR2 reads SYGVKD. The J segment lost 9 bases and the V segment lost 3 bases, leaving 10 bases of the junction unmatched. This CDR3 spans 15 amino acids.

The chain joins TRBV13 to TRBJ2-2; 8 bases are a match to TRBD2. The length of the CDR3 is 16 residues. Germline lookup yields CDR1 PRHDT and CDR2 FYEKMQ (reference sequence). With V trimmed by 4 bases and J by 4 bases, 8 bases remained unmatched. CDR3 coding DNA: TGTGCCAGCAGCTCCATGCGGACTAGCCCCACCGGGGAGCTGTTTTTT. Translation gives CASSSMRTSPTGELFF.

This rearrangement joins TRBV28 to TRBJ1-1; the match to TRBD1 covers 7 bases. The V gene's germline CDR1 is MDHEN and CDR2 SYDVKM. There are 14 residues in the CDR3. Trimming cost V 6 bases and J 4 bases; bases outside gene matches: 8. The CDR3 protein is CASSLQGRLTEAFF. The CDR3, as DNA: TGTGCCAGCAGCCTACAGGGGCGACTCACTGAAGCTTTCTTT.

In DNA, the CDR3 is TGCGCCAGCAGCTTTGAGAGGGGTCACGAGCAGTACTTC. Protein sequence: CASSFERGHEQYF. This chain connects TRBV5-1 to TRBJ2-7, with D perhaps TRBD1 or TRBD2 (5 bases each). Between the trimmed V and J ends, which lost 2 bases and 5 bases, there was a span of 11 bases. The CDR3 totals 13 residues. Per germline, CDR1 SGHRS and CDR2 YFSETQ.

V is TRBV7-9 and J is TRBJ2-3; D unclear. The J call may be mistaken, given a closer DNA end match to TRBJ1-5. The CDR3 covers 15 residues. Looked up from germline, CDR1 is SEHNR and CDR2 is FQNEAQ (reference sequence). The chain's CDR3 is CASSFWTGVEHTQHF. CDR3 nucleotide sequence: TGTGCCAGCAGCTTTTGGACGGGCGTGGAGCATACGCAGCATTTT.

CDR3 DNA sequence: TGTGCCACCAGGGACAGGGAGGTTTCACCCCTCCACTTT. This sequence encodes CATRDREVSPLHF. The chain links TRBV12-3 or TRBV12-4 to TRBJ1-6, with 9 bases lining up with TRBD1. The V and J ends lost 10 bases and 9 bases, in that order; junction bases with no gene match: 7. The CDR3 contains 13 residues.

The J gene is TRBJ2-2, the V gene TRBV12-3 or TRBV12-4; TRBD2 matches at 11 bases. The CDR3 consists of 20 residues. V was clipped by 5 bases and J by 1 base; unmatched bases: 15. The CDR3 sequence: CASSRFVGTSGPLNTGELFF. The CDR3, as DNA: TGTGCCAGCAGTCGCTTCGTCGGGACTAGCGGCCCTTTGAACACCGGGGAGCTGTTTTTT.

The CDR3 region has the DNA TGTGCCAGCAGTTACTCCTCCGAGGGGGTTAGGTACGAGCAGTACTTC. It codes for CASSYSSEGVRYEQYF. The rearrangement links TRBV6-5 to TRBJ2-7; a weak D match, TRBD1 (6 bases). The CDR3 has 16 residues. V lost 0 bases to trimming and J lost 4 bases, with 16 bases between them. Germline assignment: CDR1 MNHEY and CDR2 SVGAGI.

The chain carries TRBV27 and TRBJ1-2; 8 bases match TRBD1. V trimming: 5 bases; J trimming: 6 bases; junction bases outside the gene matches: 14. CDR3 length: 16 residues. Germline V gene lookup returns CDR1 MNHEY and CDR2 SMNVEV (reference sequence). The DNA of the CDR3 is TGTGCCAGCAGTCCGTTCCGACAGGGGACGACCCATGGCTACACCTTC. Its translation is CASSPFRQGTTHGYTF.

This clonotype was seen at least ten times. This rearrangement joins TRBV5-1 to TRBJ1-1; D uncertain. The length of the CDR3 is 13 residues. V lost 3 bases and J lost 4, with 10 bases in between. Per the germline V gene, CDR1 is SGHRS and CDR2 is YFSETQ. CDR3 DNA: TGCGCCAGCAGCTACACATTCGGCACTGAAGCTTTCTTT. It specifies CASSYTFGTEAFF. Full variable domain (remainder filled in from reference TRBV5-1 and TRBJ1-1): KAGVTQTPRYLIKTRGQQVTLSCSPISGHRSVSWYQQTPGQGLQFLFEYFSETQRNKGNFPGRFSGRQFSNSRSEMNVSTLELGDSALYLCASSYTFGTEAFFGQGTRLTVV.